This T cell receptor beta chain originates from a study of cytomegalovirus exposure and HLA in healthy donors. At the level of the study: Clustering assigned 81% of the roughly 430 genotyped donors to the Caucasian-associated ancestry cluster. Study results and limitations: Fewer N-insertions (relative to the approximately 700-donor mean) were reportedly seen in an Asian-associated ancestry cluster in a later analysis. Per published accounts, TCR beta sequences correctly predicted the HLA-A and HLA-B alleles of most subjects.

This clone came up a few times. The antigen is undetermined. Trimming removed 0 bases at V and 4 bases at J, with 19 bases between. Per germline, CDR1 MNHNS and CDR2 SASEGT. The CDR3 is 17 amino acids. Primers: 60 Vbeta forward and 13 Jbeta reverse. TCRdb's table, derived via immunoSEQ multiplex PCR, lists solely in-frame clones and lacks some. This table has just over 150,000 clones, roughly 80% appearing once. V gene TRBV6-1 combines with J gene TRBJ2-7; D is unresolved. Material for sequencing was PBMCs. This receptor was obtained from a woman aged 40 to 49 in good health and CMV-seronegative. The CDR3 nucleotides read TGTGCCAGCAGTGAAGCAGTTGAGAGCTACTCCTCTTACGAGCAGTACTTC. Protein: CASSEAVESYSSYEQYF.